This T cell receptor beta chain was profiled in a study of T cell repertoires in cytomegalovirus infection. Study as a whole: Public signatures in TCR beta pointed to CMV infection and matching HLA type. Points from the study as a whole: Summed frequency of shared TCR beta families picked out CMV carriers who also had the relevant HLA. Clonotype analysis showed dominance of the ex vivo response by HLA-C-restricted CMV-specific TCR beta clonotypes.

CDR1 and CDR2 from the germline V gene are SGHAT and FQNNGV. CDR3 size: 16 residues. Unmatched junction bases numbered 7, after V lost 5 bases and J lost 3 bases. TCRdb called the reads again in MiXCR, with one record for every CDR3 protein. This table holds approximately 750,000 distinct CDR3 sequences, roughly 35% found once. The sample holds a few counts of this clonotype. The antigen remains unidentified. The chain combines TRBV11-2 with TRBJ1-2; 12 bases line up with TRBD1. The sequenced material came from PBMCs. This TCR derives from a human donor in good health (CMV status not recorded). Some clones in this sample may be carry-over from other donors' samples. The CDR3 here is CASSQGTGGYDYGYTF. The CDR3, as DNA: TGTGCCAGCAGCCAAGGGACAGGGGGCTATGACTATGGCTACACCTTC.